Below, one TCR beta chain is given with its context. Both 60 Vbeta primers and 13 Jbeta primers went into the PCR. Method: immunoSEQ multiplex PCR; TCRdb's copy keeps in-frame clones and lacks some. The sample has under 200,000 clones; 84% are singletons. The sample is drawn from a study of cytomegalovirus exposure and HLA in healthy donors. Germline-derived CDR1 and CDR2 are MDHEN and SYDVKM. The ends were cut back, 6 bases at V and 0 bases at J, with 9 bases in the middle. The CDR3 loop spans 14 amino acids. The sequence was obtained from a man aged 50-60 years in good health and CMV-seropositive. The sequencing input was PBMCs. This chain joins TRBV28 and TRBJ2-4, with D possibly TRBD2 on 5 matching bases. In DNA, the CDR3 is TGTGCCAGCAGGACCGGGGTAGCCAAAAACATTCAGTACTTC. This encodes CASRTGVAKNIQYF.